These 22 T cell receptor beta chains were sequenced from one sample in a study of T cells in tumors after PD-1 blockade. Clones were sequenced by immunoSEQ multiplex PCR, and TCRdb holds only the in-frame ones, with some missing. The sample yields about 47,000 clones, roughly three quarters seen once. Source: PBMCs, taken before anti-PD-1 therapy. The receptors were gathered from a human donor with advanced basal cell or squamous cell carcinoma (not recorded which).

V gene TRBV7-5 combines with J gene TRBJ1-5; TRBD1 is the table's D call and was not checked against the DNA. TRBV7-5 is classified as a pseudogene. The CDR3 sequence is 16 residues long. This CDR3 reads CASFGHQTYSNQPQHF. The CDR3 DNA reads TGTGCCTCCTTTGGACACCAGACCTATAGCAATCAGCCCCAGCATTTT.

The genes are TRBV6-5 and TRBJ2-7; perhaps TRBD2 as D (7 bases). The CDR3 has 14 amino acids. CDR1 is MNHEY and CDR2 is SVGAGI in the germline V gene. V lost 6 bases and J lost 5, with 17 bases in between. The CDR3 reads CASSSSAGANEQYF. DNA for the CDR3: TGTGCCAGCAGCTCCTCGGCGGGGGCTAACGAGCAGTACTTC.

Only a few counts were recorded for this clone. J is TRBJ1-1 and V is TRBV7-2, with a tentative D call TRBD1 (6 bases). Germline V gene sequence: CDR1 SGHTA, CDR2 FQGNSA. The CDR3 is made up of 17 amino acids. V was shortened by 4 bases and J by 4 bases, with 22 bases between the two germline ends. CDR3 residues: CASSSLGWDIGGTEAFF. Here the CDR3 DNA reads TGTGCCAGCAGCTCCCTAGGCTGGGACATAGGAGGCACTGAAGCTTTCTTT. The variable domain in full, with the rest retrieved from reference TRBV7-2 and TRBJ1-1, is GAGVSQSPSNKVTEKGKDVELRCDPISGHTALYWYRQSLGQGLEFLIYFQGNSAPDKSGLPSDRFSAERTGGSVSTLTIQRTQQEDSAVYLCASSSLGWDIGGTEAFFGQGTRLTVV.

The chain couples TRBV27 to TRBJ2-7; 8 bases match TRBD1. The CDR3 has 13 residues. Germline CDR1 is MNHEY and CDR2 is SMNVEV (reference sequence). V shed 6 bases and J 3 bases; nucleotides not matched to a gene: 4. The CDR3 region is CASRPGTGYEQYF. CDR3 bases: TGTGCCAGCAGGCCCGGGACAGGCTACGAGCAGTACTTC.

This clone was seen a few times. The V call is TRBV7-9, the J call TRBJ1-2; 9 bases align to TRBD1. The J segment lost 0 bases and the V segment lost 6 bases, leaving 8 bases of the junction unmatched. CDR1 is SEHNR and CDR2 is FQNEAQ in the germline V gene (reference sequence). This CDR3 is built from 16 residues. The CDR3 region is CASRAGTGTSNYGYTF. In DNA form, the CDR3 reads TGTGCCAGCAGAGCCGGGACAGGGACCTCTAACTATGGCTACACCTTC. The full variable domain, with the rest looked up from reference TRBV7-9 and TRBJ1-2, is DTGVSQNPRHKITKRGQNVTFRCDPISEHNRLYWYRQTLGQGPEFLTYFQNEAQLEKSRLLSDRFSAERPKGSFSTLEIQRTEQGDSAMYLCASRAGTGTSNYGYTFGSGTRLTVV.

The CDR3 coding sequence is TGCGCCAGCGGGCGGGGTACAGATACGCAGTATTTT. It yields the protein CASGRGTDTQYF. The chain combines TRBV10-2 with TRBJ2-3, with D tentatively TRBD2 (6 bases). The CDR3 sequence is 12 residues long. V was pared by 8 bases and J by 3 bases, with 9 bases between. Germline V gene lookup returns CDR1 WSHSY and CDR2 SAAADI.

There are a few counts of this clone. This chain connects TRBV11-3 to TRBJ2-1, with 9 nucleotides matching TRBD2. Germline CDR1 is SGHNT and CDR2 is YENEEA. V shed 2 bases, J shed 1 base, and the junction held 3 bases outside the gene matches. CDR3 length: 16 amino acids. The CDR3 sequence is CASSLQAGGSYNEQFF. CDR3 in DNA: TGTGCCAGCAGCTTACAAGCGGGAGGTTCCTACAATGAGCAGTTCTTC.

For the CDR3, the DNA is TGCGCCAGCAGCTCAGCGGGGGGACCTATTACAGATACGCAGTATTTT. It codes for CASSSAGGPITDTQYF. The rearrangement links TRBV4-1 to TRBJ2-3; 9 bases line up with TRBD2. This CDR3 region has 16 residues. V lost 5 bases to trimming and J lost 3 bases; unmatched junction nucleotides: 9. The germline V gene has CDR1 MGHRA and CDR2 YSYEKL.

The genes are TRBV24-1 and TRBJ2-6; D is ambiguous. Germline CDR1 and CDR2: KGHDR and SFDVKD. This CDR3 comprises 15 residues. V was cut by 3 bases and J by 2 bases, with 7 bases left in between. CDR3 region: CATSDNRPGANVLTF. In DNA form, the CDR3 reads TGTGCCACCAGTGATAACAGACCTGGGGCCAACGTCCTGACTTTC.

V is TRBV6-6 and J is TRBJ1-1; possible D gene TRBD1, 6 bases. The CDR3 covers 13 residues. Trimming stripped 6 bases from V and 0 bases from J, with 8 bases between. Germline V gives CDR1 MNHNY, CDR2 SVGAGI (reference sequence). The CDR3 protein is CASSGQLNTEAFF. CDR3 DNA: TGTGCCAGCAGCGGACAGTTGAACACTGAAGCTTTCTTT.

The chain combines TRBV4-2 with TRBJ2-7; 12 bases fit TRBD2. The CDR3 spans 17 residues. The germline gives CDR1 LGHNA, CDR2 YNFKEQ. V shed 1 base and J 6 bases; nucleotides not matched to a gene: 10. The CDR3, as DNA: TGTGCCAGCAGCCAAGGGGGGACGACTAGCGGGAGAGGCGAGCAGTACTTC. It encodes CASSQGGTTSGRGEQYF.

V and J are TRBV14 and TRBJ1-1, with D unresolved. The germline V and J ends were trimmed by 4 bases and 3 bases, with 9 bases remaining between them. The CDR3 sequence is 13 residues long. Germline CDR1 and CDR2: SGHDN and FVKESK. CDR3 in amino acids: CASSRGLDTEAFF. DNA of the CDR3: TGTGCCAGCAGCCGAGGACTGGACACTGAAGCTTTCTTT.

The rearrangement links TRBV7-9 to TRBJ2-2; the D gene is possibly TRBD1 (5 bases). The CDR3 has 14 residues. In germline, CDR1 is SEHNR, CDR2 FQNEAQ (reference sequence). V was clipped by 5 bases and J by 4 bases, with 11 bases between them. The CDR3 protein is CASSLFQGTGELFF. DNA for the CDR3: TGTGCCAGCAGCCTATTTCAGGGCACCGGGGAGCTGTTTTTT.

The chain couples TRBV6-5 to TRBJ1-6; 8 nucleotides agree with TRBD1. There are 13 residues in the CDR3. V shed 8 bases and J 9 bases; nucleotides not matched to a gene: 6. Germline V gene data show CDR1 as MNHEY and CDR2 as SVGAGI. In DNA form, the CDR3 reads TGTGCCAGCGAAGGGACAGGCCGTTCACCCCTCCACTTT. It codes for CASEGTGRSPLHF.

The chain uses TRBV5-1 and TRBJ2-3; TRBD2 agrees at 13 bases. CDR1 and CDR2 (germline): SGHRS, YFSETQ. The CDR3 extends over 17 amino acids. V lost 2 bases, J lost 3 bases, and 6 bases stayed unmatched. CDR3 protein: CASSLTGTSGTTDTQYF. CDR3 DNA sequence: TGCGCCAGCAGCTTAACAGGGACTAGCGGGACTACAGATACGCAGTATTTT.

On this clone: This specimen includes other DNA sequences encoding the same CDR3. The rearrangement links TRBV19 to TRBJ2-7; 9 nucleotides agree with TRBD1. CDR3 size: 13 residues. The germline V gene has CDR1 LNHDA and CDR2 SQIVND (reference sequence). The V and J ends lost 3 bases and 4 bases, in that order; junction bases with no gene match: 1. Here the CDR3 DNA reads TGTGCCAGTAGTATCGGACAGGGGTACGAGCAGTACTTC. Amino acids: CASSIGQGYEQYF.

The chain links TRBV3-1 (or the pseudogene TRBV3-2) to TRBJ2-2; D may be TRBD1 (6 bases). V gave up 0 bases and J gave up 5 bases, with 10 bases separating them. This CDR3 has 15 amino acids. Germline V CDR1 and CDR2: LGHDT, YNNKEL (reference sequence). CDR3 amino acids: CASSQEGAATGELFF. CDR3 bases: TGTGCCAGCAGCCAAGAGGGGGCAGCGACCGGGGAGCTGTTTTTT.

The chain couples TRBV7-9 to TRBJ2-5, with 13 bases fitting TRBD2. The CDR3 totals 16 residues. Germline assignment: CDR1 SEHNR and CDR2 FQNEAQ (reference sequence). V trimming: 1 base; J trimming: 1 base; junction bases outside the gene matches: 0. CDR3 bases: TGTGCCAGCAGCTTAGGGACTAGCGGGGGCCAAGAGACCCAGTACTTC. It encodes CASSLGTSGGQETQYF.

J is TRBJ2-2 and V is TRBV6-1, with a tentative D call TRBD2 (5 bases). The CDR3 has 15 amino acids. V was cut by 0 bases and J by 5 bases, with 10 bases left in between. Germline CDR1 reads MNHNS; CDR2 reads SASEGT. This chain's CDR3 is CASSEALPGTGELFF. The DNA for the CDR3 is TGTGCCAGCAGTGAAGCGCTCCCGGGGACCGGGGAGCTGTTTTTT.

The V call is TRBV5-8, the J call TRBJ1-4, with 8 bases matching TRBD1. The V segment lost 0 bases and the J segment 5 bases; nucleotides outside the gene matches: 6. The CDR3 is 16 residues long. Germline values: CDR1 SGHTS, CDR2 YDEGEE. The CDR3 DNA reads TGTGCCAGCAGCTTGGGTAACCGGGACAGGAATGAAAAACTGTTTTTT. Amino acids: CASSLGNRDRNEKLFF. Combining the CDR3 with reference TRBV5-8 and TRBJ1-4 gives the whole variable domain EAGVTQSPTHLIKTRGQQATLRCSPISGHTSVYWYQQALGLGLQFLLWYDEGEERNRGNFPPRFSGRQFPNYSSELNVNALELEDSALYLCASSLGNRDRNEKLFFGSGTQLSVL.

The J gene is TRBJ1-4, the V gene TRBV6-5; D gene ambiguous. The V end lost 0 bases, the J end lost 7 bases, and 12 bases lay between the germline ends. The CDR3 has 15 amino acids. The V gene's germline CDR1 is MNHEY and CDR2 SVGAGI. Here the CDR3 DNA reads TGTGCCAGCAGTTACTCGAATGGGGTCACTGAAAAACTGTTTTTT. This codes for CASSYSNGVTEKLFF.

This clone was counted a few times. This chain joins TRBV5-6 and TRBJ1-1, with TRBD1 identical over 8 bases. Trimming at V came to 3 bases and at J to 0 bases, leaving 7 bases not matched to a gene. Germline lookup yields CDR1 SGHDT and CDR2 YYEEEE. The CDR3 has 16 amino acids. In DNA, the CDR3 is TGTGCCAGCAGCTATGAGACAGGGGCGATGAACACTGAAGCTTTCTTT. Its protein product is CASSYETGAMNTEAFF. Filled out from reference TRBV5-6 and TRBJ1-1, the complete variable domain reads DAGVTQSPTHLIKTRGQQVTLRCSPKSGHDTVSWYQQALGQGPQFIFQYYEEEERQRGNFPDRFSGHQFPNYSSELNVNALLLGDSALYLCASSYETGAMNTEAFFGQGTRLTVV.